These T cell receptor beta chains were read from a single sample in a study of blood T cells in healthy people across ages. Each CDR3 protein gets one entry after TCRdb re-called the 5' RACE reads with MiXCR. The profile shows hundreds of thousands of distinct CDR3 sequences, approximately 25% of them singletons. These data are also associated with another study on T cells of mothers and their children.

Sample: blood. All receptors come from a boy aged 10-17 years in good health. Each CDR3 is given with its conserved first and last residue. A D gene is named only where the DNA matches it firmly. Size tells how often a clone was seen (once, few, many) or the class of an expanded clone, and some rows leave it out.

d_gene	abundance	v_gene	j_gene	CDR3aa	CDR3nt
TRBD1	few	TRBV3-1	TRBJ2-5	CASGTGGGETQYF	TGTGCCAGCGGAACAGGGGGCGGAGAGACCCAGTACTTC
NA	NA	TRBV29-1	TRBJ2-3	CSVAGQFLTDTQYF	TGCAGCGTGGCGGGACAGTTCCTCACAGATACGCAGTATTTT
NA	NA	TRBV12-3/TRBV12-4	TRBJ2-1	CASSFQGWNEQFF	TGTGCCAGCAGTTTTCAGGGCTGGAATGAGCAGTTCTTC
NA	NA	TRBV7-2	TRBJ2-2	CASSQDRYHTGELFF	TGTGCCAGCAGCCAAGACAGATATCACACCGGGGAGCTGTTTTTT
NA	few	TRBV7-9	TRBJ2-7	CASSLTPAPGYEQYF	TGTGCCAGCAGCTTAACCCCGGCCCCTGGCTACGAGCAGTACTTC
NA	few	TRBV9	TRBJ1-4	CASSVGGWEEKLFF	TGTGCCAGCAGCGTAGGGGGTTGGGAGGAAAAACTGTTTTTT
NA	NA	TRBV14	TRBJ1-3	CASSQEAGPFSGNTIYF	TGTGCCAGCAGCCAAGAGGCAGGGCCATTCTCTGGAAACACCATATATTTT
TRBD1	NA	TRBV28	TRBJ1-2	CPPGGYGYTF	TGCCCCCCAGGGGGCTATGGCTACACCTTC
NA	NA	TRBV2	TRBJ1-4	CASRGLTNEKLFF	TGTGCCAGCAGGGGGTTAACTAATGAAAAACTGTTTTTT
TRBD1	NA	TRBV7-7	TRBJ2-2	CASRLTGTGGELFF	TGTGCTAGCCGATTGACAGGGACCGGCGGGGAGCTGTTTTTT
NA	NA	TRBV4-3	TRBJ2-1	CASSQTDGAAYNEQFF	TGCGCCAGCAGCCAAACGGACGGGGCTGCCTACAATGAGCAGTTCTTC
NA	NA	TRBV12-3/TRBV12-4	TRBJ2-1	CASRETHNNEQFF	TGTGCCAGCAGGGAAACCCATAACAATGAGCAGTTCTTC
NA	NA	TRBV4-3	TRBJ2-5	CASSQTGSSGETQYF	TGCGCCAGCAGCCAGACCGGGTCTTCCGGGGAGACCCAGTACTTC
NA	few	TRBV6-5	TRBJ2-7	CASRRPGNYEQYF	TGTGCCAGCAGAAGACCGGGAAACTACGAGCAGTACTTC
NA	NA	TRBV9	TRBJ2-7	CASSVVKALRDSEQYF	TGTGCCAGCAGCGTAGTAAAGGCTCTTCGGGATAGCGAGCAGTACTTC
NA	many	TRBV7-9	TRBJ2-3	CASSRSGSTDTQYF	TGTGCCAGCAGCCGGAGCGGGAGCACAGATACGCAGTATTTT
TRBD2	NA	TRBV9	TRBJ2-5	CASSVATTPVGLAGVYQETQYF	TGTGCCAGCAGCGTAGCTACTACCCCGGTAGGGCTAGCGGGAGTGTACCAAGAGACCCAGTACTTC
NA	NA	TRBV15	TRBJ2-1	CATSRDSLGESYNEQFF	TGTGCCACCAGCAGAGATTCTTTGGGGGAGTCCTACAATGAGCAGTTCTTC
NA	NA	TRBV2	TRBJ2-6	CASSEPGIAGANVLTF	TGTGCCAGCAGTGAACCGGGGATTGCTGGGGCCAACGTCCTGACTTTC
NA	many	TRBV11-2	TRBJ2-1	CASSLILEASAWEQFF	TGTGCCAGCAGCTTAATTTTAGAGGCTAGCGCATGGGAGCAGTTCTTC
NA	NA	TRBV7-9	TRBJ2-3	CASSLLGKADTQYF	TGTGCCAGCAGCTTACTGGGCAAAGCAGATACGCAGTATTTT
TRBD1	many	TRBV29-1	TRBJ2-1	CSVAGQGPYNEQFF	TGCAGCGTTGCGGGACAGGGGCCATACAATGAGCAGTTCTTC
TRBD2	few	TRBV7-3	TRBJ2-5	CASSPGLTVQETQYF	TGTGCCAGCAGCCCGGGACTAACGGTACAAGAGACCCAGTACTTC
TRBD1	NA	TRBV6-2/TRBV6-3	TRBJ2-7	CASIKPGTDYEQYF	TGTGCCAGCATTAAACCCGGGACAGACTACGAGCAGTACTTC
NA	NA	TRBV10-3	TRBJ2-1	CAISDPGPWYEQFF	TGTGCCATCAGCGACCCCGGACCTTGGTATGAGCAGTTCTTC
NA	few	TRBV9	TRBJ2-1	CASSDTGSLGNEQFF	TGTGCCAGCAGCGATACAGGTTCCTTGGGCAATGAGCAGTTCTTC
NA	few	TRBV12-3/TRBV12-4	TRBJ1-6	CASKGCAYNSPLHF	TGTGCCAGCAAGGGTTGTGCCTATAATTCACCCCTCCACTTT
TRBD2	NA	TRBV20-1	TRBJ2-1	CSARSPSGGRSSYNEQFF	TGCAGTGCTAGATCGCCTAGCGGGGGCCGGAGCTCCTACAATGAGCAGTTCTTC
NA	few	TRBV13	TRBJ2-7	CASSLWLQEQYF	TGTGCCAGCAGCTTATGGTTACAGGAGCAGTACTTC
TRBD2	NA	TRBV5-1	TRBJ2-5	CASSSEWTSGGETQYF	TGCGCCAGCAGCTCGGAATGGACTAGCGGGGGGGAGACCCAGTACTTC
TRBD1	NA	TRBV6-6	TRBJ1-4	CASREDRYNEKLFF	TGTGCCAGCAGAGAGGACAGGTATAATGAAAAACTGTTTTTT
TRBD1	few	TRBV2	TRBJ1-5	CASQDRDNQPQHF	TGTGCCAGCCAGGACAGGGACAATCAGCCCCAGCATTTT
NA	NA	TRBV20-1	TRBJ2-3	CSAITGKGTDTQYF	TGCAGTGCTATTACGGGAAAGGGCACAGATACGCAGTATTTT
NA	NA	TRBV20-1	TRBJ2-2	CSARSGRVTGELFF	TGCAGTGCTAGGTCTGGCCGGGTCACCGGGGAGCTGTTTTTT
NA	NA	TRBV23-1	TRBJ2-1	CASSQSLRRSYNEQFF	TGCGCCAGCAGTCAATCTTTACGTAGGTCCTACAATGAGCAGTTCTTC
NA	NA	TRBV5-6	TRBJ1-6	CASSLWGNSPLHF	TGTGCCAGCAGCTTGTGGGGTAATTCACCCCTCCACTTT